The 30 T cell receptor beta chains below come from one sample, sequenced in a study of blood T cell repertoires in COVID-19 (dated by TCRdb to about 2020). Receptors were amplified or captured by the immunoSEQ multiplex PCR assay. Imported from immuneACCESS, the table was reduced by TCRdb to in-frame sequences with V and J called. These copies leave out some clones; in studies compared against another copy, an unresolved V gene accounts for under half, and the cause of the remainder is not known. This sample lists about 260,000 clones; about 87% were detected once. The top ten clones comprise approximately 3.8% of the sample. Sequenced: peripheral blood. These receptors originate from a man aged 60 to 75 who had recovered from COVID-19.

The rearrangement joins TRBV27 to TRBJ2-7; 9 nucleotides line up with TRBD1. V dropped 6 bases and J dropped 0; count of bases not matched to a gene: 9. The CDR3 sequence is 16 residues long. Germline assignment: CDR1 MNHEY and CDR2 SMNVEV (reference sequence). CDR3 amino acids: CASRRTGGFPSYEQYF. CDR3 in DNA: TGTGCCAGCAGACGAACAGGGGGCTTCCCCTCCTACGAGCAGTACTTC.

The chain joins TRBV7-8 to TRBJ1-1; unclear D gene. V dropped 1 base and J dropped 1 base, with 10 bases sitting between them. This CDR3 is 15 amino acids long. CDR1 is SGHVS, CDR2 FQNEAQ, per germline. The CDR3, as DNA: TGTGCCAGCAGCTTAGTCGAGGGTAAGAACACTGAAGCTTTCTTT. It codes for CASSLVEGKNTEAFF.

CDR3 residues: CASSLPGNIQYF. CDR3 DNA: TGTGCCAGCAGCCTACCAGGGAACATTCAGTACTTC. V and J are TRBV28 and TRBJ2-4; TRBD1 is a possible D gene (5 bases). V was pared by 6 bases and J by 7 bases, with 10 bases between. CDR1 and CDR2 from the germline V gene are MDHEN and SYDVKM. The CDR3 is made up of 12 amino acids.

This clone was detected once. The chain combines TRBV23-1 with TRBJ2-1; 9 nucleotides match TRBD1. TRBV23-1 is placed among ORFs of uncertain function. This CDR3 has 16 residues. Trimming cost V 4 bases and J 4 bases; bases outside gene matches: 8. The CDR3 sequence: CASSRAVDRGYNEQFF. The CDR3 bases are TGCGCCAGCAGTCGGGCGGTGGACAGGGGTTACAATGAGCAGTTCTTC.

The chain employs TRBV18 and TRBJ1-6; the D gene is possibly TRBD1 (6 bases). The V gene lost 4 bases and the J gene lost 7 bases, with 11 bases spanning the gap. The CDR3 has 14 residues. From germline, CDR1 is KGHSH and CDR2 LQKENI. The CDR3 region has the DNA TGTGCCAGCTCACAGGACAGAGAAAATTCACCCCTCCACTTT. Translation gives CASSQDRENSPLHF.

The V gene is TRBV4-2, the J gene TRBJ1-3; 9 bases map to TRBD1. V shed 4 bases and J 10 bases; nucleotides not matched to a gene: 20. The CDR3 sequence is 18 residues long. Per the germline V gene, CDR1 is LGHNA and CDR2 is YNFKEQ. The CDR3 loop is CASSPADRGRLRLKTIYF. DNA for the CDR3: TGTGCCAGCAGCCCCGCGGACAGGGGACGGCTTCGACTAAAGACCATATATTTT.

J is TRBJ1-2 and V is TRBV29-1, with a possible D match to TRBD1 (6 bases). CDR1 is SQVTM, CDR2 ANQGSEA, per germline. V dropped 1 base and J dropped 8 bases, with 17 bases sitting between them. The CDR3 has 14 residues. The CDR3 nucleotides are TGCAGCGTTGAAGGTTTACAGGGACCCTTCGGCTACACCTTC. Translating gives CSVEGLQGPFGYTF.

This chain connects TRBV19 to TRBJ2-7, with 10 nucleotides matching TRBD1. V dropped 1 base and J dropped 2; count of bases not matched to a gene: 5. The CDR3 is 16 amino acids. Germline V gene sequence: CDR1 LNHDA, CDR2 SQIVND (reference sequence). The CDR3 is CASSIGAGTGAYEQYF. The CDR3 DNA reads as TGTGCCAGTAGTATAGGGGCTGGGACAGGGGCCTACGAGCAGTACTTC. Drawing the rest from reference TRBV19 and TRBJ2-7, the complete variable domain is DGGITQSPKYLFRKEGQNVTLSCEQNLNHDAMYWYRQDPGQGLRLIYYSQIVNDFQKGDIAEGYSVSREKKESFPLTVTSAQKNPTAFYLCASSIGAGTGAYEQYFGPGTRLTVT.

This rearrangement joins TRBV6-4 to TRBJ2-2; 7 bases are a match to TRBD1. CDR1 and CDR2 (germline): MRHNA, SNTAGT. The V and J ends lost 0 bases and 3 bases, in that order; junction bases with no gene match: 1. The CDR3 runs to 15 residues. In DNA, the CDR3 is TGTGCCAGCAGTGACTCCGGGACAGACACCGGGGAGCTGTTTTTT. It is translated as CASSDSGTDTGELFF.

The chain has TRBV6-2 or TRBV6-3 and TRBJ1-1; tentative D call: TRBD1 (6 bases). Germline V lookup: CDR1 MNHEY, CDR2 SVGEGT. This CDR3 is 16 amino acids long. Trimming removed 6 bases from V and 0 bases from J, with 17 bases in between. The CDR3 DNA sequence: TGTGCCAGCAGCCCTTGGGGGCGGACAGTGAACACTGAAGCTTTCTTT. Translated: CASSPWGRTVNTEAFF.

This clone was seen once. The chain combines TRBV9 with TRBJ1-3, with 8 nucleotides matching TRBD1. V was pared by 0 bases and J by 8 bases, with 4 bases of the junction left unmatched. Germline V lookup: CDR1 SGDLS, CDR2 YYNGEE. CDR3 length: 14 amino acids. This CDR3 is CASSVADRVDTIYF. CDR3 coding DNA: TGTGCCAGCAGCGTAGCGGACAGGGTGGACACCATATATTTT.

The rearrangement joins TRBV6-5 to TRBJ2-5, with TRBD1 matching over 7 bases. Germline CDR1 is MNHEY and CDR2 is SVGAGI. J was trimmed by 2 bases and V by 8 bases; bases with no gene match: 5. This CDR3 region has 13 residues. The CDR3 DNA sequence: TGTGCCAGCGCCGGGACAGTACAAGAGACCCAGTACTTC. It translates to CASAGTVQETQYF.

The rearrangement links TRBV19 to TRBJ1-2; weak D call: TRBD1 (6 bases). V lost 7 bases, J lost 1 base, and 16 bases lay in between. Germline V lookup: CDR1 LNHDA, CDR2 SQIVND (reference sequence). CDR3 length: 15 amino acids. The CDR3 loop reads CASMAPGQLNYGYTF. The CDR3 DNA sequence: TGTGCCAGTATGGCCCCTGGACAGCTTAACTATGGCTACACCTTC.

The chain links TRBV2 to TRBJ2-5; 10 bases match TRBD2. The length of the CDR3 is 16 residues. V was pared by 0 bases and J by 5 bases, with 6 bases of the junction left unmatched. Germline V gives CDR1 SNHLY, CDR2 FYNNEI. The DNA of the CDR3 is TGTGCCAGCAGTGAAGCGCGGGCTAGCGGGGGTGAGACCCAGTACTTC. Its protein is CASSEARASGGETQYF.

V gene TRBV18 combines with J gene TRBJ2-3, with TRBD2 matching 7 bases. This CDR3 has 14 residues. Per germline, CDR1 KGHSH and CDR2 LQKENI. V shed 2 bases and J 6 bases; nucleotides not matched to a gene: 5. The CDR3 sequence is CASSPSAGVDTQYF. The DNA of the CDR3 is TGTGCCAGCTCACCAAGCGCGGGGGTGGATACGCAGTATTTT.

The chain has TRBV28 and TRBJ1-6; 7 positions agree with TRBD1. Per the germline V gene, CDR1 is MDHEN and CDR2 is SYDVKM. V shed 2 bases and J 6 bases; nucleotides not matched to a gene: 7. This CDR3 has 16 residues. CDR3 amino acids: CASSLVVGTANSPLHF. For the CDR3, the DNA is TGTGCCAGCAGTTTAGTGGTAGGGACAGCTAATTCACCCCTCCACTTT.

This chain joins TRBV19 and TRBJ1-1; 7 positions match TRBD1. The junction had 12 bases not matched to a gene; V was cut back by 2 bases and J by 6 bases. The CDR3 extends over 16 amino acids. Germline lookup yields CDR1 LNHDA and CDR2 SQIVND (reference sequence). The CDR3 here is CASSISVDRVRAEAFF. The DNA for the CDR3 is TGTGCCAGTAGTATATCCGTCGACAGGGTTAGGGCTGAAGCTTTCTTT.

The genes are TRBV19 and TRBJ2-7, with D unresolved. V lost 5 bases to trimming and J lost 3 bases, with 11 bases between them. This CDR3 contains 13 residues. Germline CDR1 LNHDA, CDR2 SQIVND (reference sequence). The CDR3 region has the DNA TGTGCCAGTAGTTCGTCTCTCGGCTACGAGCAGTACTTC. Amino acids: CASSSSLGYEQYF.

Remarks on this clone: The same CDR3 arises from other DNA sequences in this sample as well. The chain is built from TRBV9 and TRBJ1-2, with D perhaps TRBD1 (5 bases). The CDR3 loop spans 14 amino acids. CDR1 and CDR2 (germline): SGDLS, YYNGEE. V lost 0 bases and J 2 bases, leaving 8 bases between the germline ends. The DNA for the CDR3 is TGTGCCAGCAGCGTAGGGCAGGGAAACTATGGCTACACCTTC. Protein product: CASSVGQGNYGYTF. Variable domain in full (rest from reference TRBV9 and TRBJ1-2): DSGVTQTPKHLITATGQRVTLRCSPRSGDLSVYWYQQSLDQGLQFLIQYYNGEERAKGNILERFSAQQFPDLHSELNLSSLELGDSALYFCASSVGQGNYGYTFGSGTRLTVV.

The V call is TRBV12-3 or TRBV12-4, the J call TRBJ1-1; unclear D gene. This CDR3 is built from 12 residues. The V end was cut by 3 bases, the J end by 7 bases, with 9 bases between. CDR3 bases: TGTGCCAGCAGTTTTCGGCGCGGTGAAGCTTTCTTT. The encoded protein is CASSFRRGEAFF.

The chain couples TRBV5-1 to TRBJ1-6, with D possibly TRBD1 on 6 matching bases. Trimming took 0 bases from V and 8 from J, leaving 15 bases between them. CDR3 size: 16 residues. The germline CDR1 and CDR2 sequences are SGHRS and YFSETQ. CDR3 sequence: CASSLAQGGRDSPLHF. CDR3 in DNA: TGCGCCAGCAGCTTGGCCCAAGGGGGTCGGGATTCACCCCTCCACTTT.

The chain joins TRBV6-5 to TRBJ2-7, with TRBD2 as a possible D gene (7 bases). The CDR3 is 15 amino acids. V was clipped by 0 bases and J by 2 bases, with 11 bases between them. Germline assignment: CDR1 MNHEY and CDR2 SVGAGI. The CDR3 DNA reads TGTGCCAGCAGTTACTCGGAGGGGGGGACCTACGAGCAGTACTTC. Amino acids: CASSYSEGGTYEQYF.

The chain employs TRBV20-1 and TRBJ2-5; no clear D gene. The CDR3 length is 14 residues. CDR1 DFQATT and CDR2 SNEGSKA come from the germline V gene (reference sequence). V was cut by 3 bases and J by 1 base, with 12 bases left in between. The CDR3 spells CSASSTVIQETQYF. The CDR3 coding sequence is TGCAGTGCTAGTTCTACAGTCATCCAAGAGACCCAGTACTTC.

The chain carries TRBV18 and TRBJ2-5, with 8 bases matching TRBD2. The CDR3 runs 16 residues. The ends lost 1 base at V and 1 base at J; junction bases unmatched: 5. The germline V gene encodes CDR1 KGHSH and CDR2 LQKENI. The CDR3 bases are TGTGCCAGCTCACCACGGTTAGCGGGGACCCAAGAGACCCAGTACTTC. Translated, it gives CASSPRLAGTQETQYF.

The chain carries TRBV5-6 and TRBJ2-1; 8 bases agree with TRBD2. The length of the CDR3 is 13 residues. CDR1 is SGHDT and CDR2 is YYEEEE in the germline V gene. V trimming: 0 bases; J trimming: 13 bases; junction bases outside the gene matches: 6. The CDR3 loop reads CASSLGGSGGQFF. CDR3 nucleotide sequence: TGTGCCAGCAGCTTGGGAGGAAGCGGGGGTCAGTTCTTC.

The chain joins TRBV12-3 or TRBV12-4 to TRBJ1-1; TRBD1 might be the D (5 bases). V was clipped by 2 bases and J by 3 bases, with 7 bases between them. The CDR3 loop spans 13 amino acids. The CDR3, as DNA: TGTGCCAGCAGTTTACAGGGTGACACTGAAGCTTTCTTT. Translation gives CASSLQGDTEAFF.

This chain links TRBV19 with TRBJ1-4; D is uncertain. Germline loops: CDR1 LNHDA, CDR2 SQIVND (reference sequence). With 5 bases removed from V and 0 bases from J, the gap between germline ends came to 10 bases. The CDR3 loop spans 15 amino acids. The CDR3 protein is CASSAHSATNEKLFF. The CDR3 nucleotides are TGTGCCAGTAGTGCCCACAGTGCAACTAATGAAAAACTGTTTTTT.

The gene calls are TRBV20-1 and TRBJ1-3, with TRBD1 as a possible D gene (5 bases). The ends were cut back, 3 bases at V and 1 base at J, with 16 bases in the middle. Germline lookup yields CDR1 DFQATT and CDR2 SNEGSKA (reference sequence). This CDR3 is 16 amino acids long. In nucleotides, the CDR3 is TGCAGTGCTAGTCGTCCAGGGATTGAGTCTGGAAACACCATATATTTT. It yields the protein CSASRPGIESGNTIYF.

J is TRBJ1-5 and V is TRBV9, with D perhaps matching TRBD1 (6 bases). The CDR3 runs 15 residues. The V gene lost 4 bases and the J gene lost 5 bases, with 16 bases spanning the gap. Germline assignment: CDR1 SGDLS and CDR2 YYNGEE. CDR3 DNA sequence: TGTGCCAGCAGCTCGACCCCAGGGGCGGATCAGCCCCAGCATTTT. Amino acid sequence: CASSSTPGADQPQHF.

Written as DNA, the CDR3 is TGCGCCAGCAGCTTAGCGCCGGGAGGGGCCAACGTCCTGACTTTC. Translation gives CASSLAPGGANVLTF. This chain joins TRBV5-1 and TRBJ2-6, with a weak D call TRBD2 (5 bases). This CDR3 region has 15 residues. The V gene's germline CDR1 is SGHRS and CDR2 YFSETQ. V gave up 2 bases and J gave up 4 bases, with 10 bases separating them.